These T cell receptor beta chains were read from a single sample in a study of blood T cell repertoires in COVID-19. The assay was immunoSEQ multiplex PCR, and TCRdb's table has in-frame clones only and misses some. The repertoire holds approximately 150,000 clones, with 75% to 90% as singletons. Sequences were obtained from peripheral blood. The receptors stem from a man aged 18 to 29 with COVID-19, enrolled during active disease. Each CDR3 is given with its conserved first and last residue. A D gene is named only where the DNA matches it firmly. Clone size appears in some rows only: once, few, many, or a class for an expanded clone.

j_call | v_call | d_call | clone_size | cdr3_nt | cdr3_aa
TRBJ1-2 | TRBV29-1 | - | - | TGCAGCGTTGATACGGGGGGGGACTATGGCTACACCTTC | CSVDTGGDYGYTF
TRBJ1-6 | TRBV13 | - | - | TGTGCCAGCACCCCCGGGTTAGCCAATTCACCCCTCCACTTT | CASTPGLANSPLHF
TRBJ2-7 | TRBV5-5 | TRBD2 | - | TGTGCCAGCAGCTTGGAGGAGGGACTAGCGGGGGACGAGCAGTACTTC | CASSLEEGLAGDEQYF
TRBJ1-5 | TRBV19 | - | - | TGTGCCAGTAGTATAGATCCAGCGGGGTTGGGGCAGCCCCAGCATTTT | CASSIDPAGLGQPQHF
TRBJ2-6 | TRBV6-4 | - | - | TGTGCCAGCACGATACCGGGCTCTGGGGCCAACGTCCTGACTTTC | CASTIPGSGANVLTF
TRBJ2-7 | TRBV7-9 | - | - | TGTGCCAGCAGCTTAGTATTCAGTGGAGCCTCCTACGAGCAGTACTTC | CASSLVFSGASYEQYF
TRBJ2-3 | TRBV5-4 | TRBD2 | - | TGTGCCAGCAGCTTCCCGGAGGGACTCACTAGCGGAGGCCGAGATACGCAGTATTTT | CASSFPEGLTSGGRDTQYF
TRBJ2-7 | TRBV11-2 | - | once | TGTGCCAGCAGGTCTTCCTACGAGCAGTACTTC | CASRSSYEQYF
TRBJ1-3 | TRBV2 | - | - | TGTGCCAGCAGTCCCCTTCGGGGGGCTGGAAACACCATATATTTT | CASSPLRGAGNTIYF
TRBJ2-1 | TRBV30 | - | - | TGTGCCTGGAGCCAGGGGGGCTACAATGAGCAGTTCTTC | CAWSQGGYNEQFF
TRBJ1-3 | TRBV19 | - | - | TGTGCCAGTAGGAAACAAGACTCTGGAAACACCATATATTTT | CASRKQDSGNTIYF
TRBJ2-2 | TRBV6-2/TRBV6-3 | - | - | TGTGCCAGCAGCCCCACAGTAGGGCTAGCGGAGCTGTTTTTT | CASSPTVGLAELFF
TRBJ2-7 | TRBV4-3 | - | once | TGCGCCAGCAGCCAGATTGACCGCGCTAGCTCCTACGAGCAGTACTTC | CASSQIDRASSYEQYF
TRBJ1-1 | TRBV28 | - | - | TGTGCCAGCAGTTGGGAGAATGAAGCTTTCTTT | CASSWENEAFF
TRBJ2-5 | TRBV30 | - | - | TGTGCCTGGAGCGGCATGACTCACTTGCAAGAGACCCAGTACTTC | CAWSGMTHLQETQYF
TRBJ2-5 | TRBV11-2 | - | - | TGTGCCAGCGAAGGGGGTAATCGGGAGACCCAGTACTTC | CASEGGNRETQYF
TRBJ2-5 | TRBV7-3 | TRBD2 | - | TGTGCCAGCAGCCGGACTAGCGGGAGGGTAGAGACCCAGTACTTC | CASSRTSGRVETQYF
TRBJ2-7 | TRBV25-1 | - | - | TGTGCCAGCAGGGCTACAGGGCTCCTTGGCGAGCAGTACTTC | CASRATGLLGEQYF
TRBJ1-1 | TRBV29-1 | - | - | TGCAGCGCGACGCCACAGGGAACTGAAGCTTTCTTT | CSATPQGTEAFF
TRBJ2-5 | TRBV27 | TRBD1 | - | TGTGCCAGCAGCCAAAATGGGGCAGGGGGCATGTCCGAGACCCAGTACTTC | CASSQNGAGGMSETQYF
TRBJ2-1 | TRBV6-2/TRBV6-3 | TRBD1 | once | TGTGCCAGCAGTTACTTAGGACAGGACAATGAGCAGTTCTTC | CASSYLGQDNEQFF
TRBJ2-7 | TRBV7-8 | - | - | TGTGCCAGCAGCTTCGGCGGAATTTACGAGCAGTACTTC | CASSFGGIYEQYF
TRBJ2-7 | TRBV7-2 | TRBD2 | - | TGTGCCAGCAGCTGGGGAGGGGAGCAGTACTTC | CASSWGGEQYF
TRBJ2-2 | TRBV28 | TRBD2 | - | TGTGCCAGCATCCAACCGGGACTAGCGGGAGGGCGGGTCACCGGGGAGCTGTTTTTT | CASIQPGLAGGRVTGELFF
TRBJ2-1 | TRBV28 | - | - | TGTGCCAGCAGTTTAGAGAGATACAATGAGCAGTTCTTC | CASSLERYNEQFF
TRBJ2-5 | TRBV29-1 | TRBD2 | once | TGCAGCGGGCGGGAGGCGGAGGAGACCCAGTACTTC | CSGREAEETQYF
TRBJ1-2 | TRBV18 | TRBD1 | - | TGTGCCAGCTCACCACTATCCTCACAGGGGGGAATGGATGGCTACACCTTC | CASSPLSSQGGMDGYTF
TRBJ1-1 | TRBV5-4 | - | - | TGTGCCAGCAGCGCGGCGGGACGGCGGGGTGAAGCTTTCTTT | CASSAAGRRGEAFF
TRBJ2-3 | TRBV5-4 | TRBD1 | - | TGTGCCAGCAGCCGACAGGGGGCGGGGGAGGATACGCAGTATTTT | CASSRQGAGEDTQYF
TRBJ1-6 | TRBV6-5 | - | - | TGTGCCAGCCATACAGGGAGTAATTCACCCCTCCACTTT | CASHTGSNSPLHF
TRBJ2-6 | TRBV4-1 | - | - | TGCGCCAGCAGCCAAGCCCCGGGCTCTGGGGCCAACGTCCTGACTTTC | CASSQAPGSGANVLTF
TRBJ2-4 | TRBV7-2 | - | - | TGTGCCAGCAGCTCCCTTGCGGGACCCAAAAACATTCAGTACTTC | CASSSLAGPKNIQYF
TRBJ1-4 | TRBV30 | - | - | TGTGCCTGGAGTATGACGGGGGTAAGGGAAAAACTGTTTTTT | CAWSMTGVREKLFF
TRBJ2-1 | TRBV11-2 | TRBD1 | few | TGTGCCAGCAGCTTATCGGGACAGGATTACAATGAGCAGTTCTTC | CASSLSGQDYNEQFF
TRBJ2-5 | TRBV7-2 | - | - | TGTGCCAGCAGCTTGGTCTATGGAGGAGAGACCCAGTACTTC | CASSLVYGGETQYF
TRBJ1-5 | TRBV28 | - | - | TGTGCCAGCAGTTATGGAGGGGTCCTCTATAGCAATCAGCCCCAGCATTTT | CASSYGGVLYSNQPQHF
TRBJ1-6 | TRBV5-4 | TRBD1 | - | TGTGCCAGCAGCGAGGGACAGGCCGATTCACCCCTCCACTTT | CASSEGQADSPLHF
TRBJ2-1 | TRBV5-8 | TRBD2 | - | TGTGCCAGCAGCTTGTTGGTAGCGGGAGATAATGAGCAGTTCTTC | CASSLLVAGDNEQFF
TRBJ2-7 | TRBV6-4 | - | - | TGTGCCAGCGGTAGCCCTAGCTACGAGCAGTACTTC | CASGSPSYEQYF
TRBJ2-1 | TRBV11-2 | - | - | TGTGCCAGCAGCCCTATAGGGGGTAATGAGCAGTTCTTC | CASSPIGGNEQFF
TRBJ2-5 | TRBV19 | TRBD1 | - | TGTGCCAGTAGTATACTCGACAGGGGGCGAGAGACCCAGTACTTC | CASSILDRGRETQYF
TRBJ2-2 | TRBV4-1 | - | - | TGCGCCAGCAGCCACCCAGGTACCGGGGAGCTGTTTTTT | CASSHPGTGELFF
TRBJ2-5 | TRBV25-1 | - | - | TGTGCCAGCACACCAAGGGGCCGAGAGACCCAGTACTTC | CASTPRGRETQYF
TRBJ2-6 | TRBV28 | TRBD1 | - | TGTGCCAGCAGAAAACAGGGGGCTGGGGCCAACGTCCTGACTTTC | CASRKQGAGANVLTF
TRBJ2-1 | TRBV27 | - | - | TGTGCCAGCAGTTCCCTGGGCCCTCCCAAGCAGTTCTTC | CASSSLGPPKQFF
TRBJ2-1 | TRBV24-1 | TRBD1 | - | TGTGCCACCAGGACAGGGAATGAGCAGTTCTTC | CATRTGNEQFF
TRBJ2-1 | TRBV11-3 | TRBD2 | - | TGTGCCAGCAGCTTGGTAGCGGGAAATGAGCAGTTCTTC | CASSLVAGNEQFF
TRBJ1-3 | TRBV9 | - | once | TGTGCCAGCAGCGCGCAGGGAAACACCATATATTTT | CASSAQGNTIYF
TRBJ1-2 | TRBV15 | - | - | TGTGCCACCAGCAGAGATCGGGGGGAAAACTATGGCTACACCTTC | CATSRDRGENYGYTF
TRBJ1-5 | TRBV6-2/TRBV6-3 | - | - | TGTGCCAGCAGTTACCCCCAGGGTAGGGGCAATCAGCCCCAGCATTTT | CASSYPQGRGNQPQHF
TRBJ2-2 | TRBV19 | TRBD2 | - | TGTGCCAGTAGTATCCAGCGGGAGATCACCGGGGAGCTGTTTTTT | CASSIQREITGELFF
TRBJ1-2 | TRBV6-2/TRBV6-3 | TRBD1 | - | TGTGCCAGCAGTCGCGGGACAGGCGATAACTATGGCTACACCTTC | CASSRGTGDNYGYTF
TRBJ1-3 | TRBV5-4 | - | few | TGTGCCAGCAGCAAATTTAAGGGGTCTGGAAACACCATATATTTT | CASSKFKGSGNTIYF